These T cell receptor beta chains were read from a single sample in a study of blood T cell repertoires in COVID-19. Using immunoSEQ multiplex PCR, the repertoire was profiled, and TCRdb retains in-frame clones only, with some absent. Among 540,000 or so clones listed, 70% to 90% were seen once. The sequencing input was peripheral blood. The receptors stem from a woman aged 50 to 65 with COVID-19, enrolled during active disease. Each CDR3 is given with its conserved first and last residue. D genes are given only for firm matches. The size field is filled for only some rows; it gives once, few, many or a size class.

clone size	V gene	D gene	J gene	CDR3 DNA	CDR3 protein
few	TRBV5-6	-	TRBJ1-6	TGTGCCAGCAGCGTTACGGTTAATTCACCCCTCCACTTT	CASSVTVNSPLHF
-	TRBV13	TRBD2	TRBJ2-2	TGTGCCAGCAGCTCCGGACTAGCGGGGTACACCGGGGAGCTGTTTTTT	CASSSGLAGYTGELFF
-	TRBV30	-	TRBJ1-1	TGTGCCTGGAGTTCCTCGAGGGACACTGAAGCTTTCTTT	CAWSSSRDTEAFF
-	TRBV12-5	-	TRBJ1-2	TGTGCTAGTGGCCCTGTCCGCCTCGTCCGACTCAACTATGGCTACACCTTC	CASGPVRLVRLNYGYTF
-	TRBV2	-	TRBJ1-1	TGTGCCAGCGTGGGGACTTCAGAAGCTTTCTTT	CASVGTSEAFF
-	TRBV29-1	-	TRBJ2-1	TGCAGCGTCGCTTTAGGCAGGGCGGGATCCAATGAGCAGTTCTTC	CSVALGRAGSNEQFF
-	TRBV30	TRBD1	TRBJ1-5	TGTGCCTGGAGGGACAGGGGATCAGATGCCCAGCATTTT	CAWRDRGSDAQHF
-	TRBV5-1	TRBD2	TRBJ2-3	TGCGCCAGCAACCCGGGACCAGCGGGGGCGGGCACAGATACGCAGTATTTT	CASNPGPAGAGTDTQYF
-	TRBV4-2	TRBD2	TRBJ2-1	TGTGCCAGCAGCTCCCGGACTAGCGGGGCGAGAGGTGAGCAGTTCTTC	CASSSRTSGARGEQFF
-	TRBV6-5	-	TRBJ1-1	TGTGCCAGCGAAAGGGGAACTGAAGCTTTCTTT	CASERGTEAFF
-	TRBV5-5	-	TRBJ1-5	TGTGCCAGCAGCTTAGGGGCAGCAACTTCGCGCAATCAGCCCCAGCATTTT	CASSLGAATSRNQPQHF
-	TRBV3-1/TRBV3-2	TRBD1	TRBJ2-1	TGTGCCAGCAGCCTCGGGACAGGGAGCTCCTACAATGAGCAGTTCTTC	CASSLGTGSSYNEQFF
-	TRBV13	-	TRBJ2-7	TGTGCCAGCAGCTTAGGCTGGAGCATCGCGAGATGGGAGCAGTACTTC	CASSLGWSIARWEQYF
-	TRBV11-3	-	TRBJ2-1	TGTGCCAGCAGCTTAGGGGCGGGGGCGTACAATGAGCAGTTCTTC	CASSLGAGAYNEQFF
-	TRBV6-5	TRBD2	TRBJ2-7	TGTGCCAGCGCCCCGGGACTAGCGAAACCCTACGAGCAGTACTTC	CASAPGLAKPYEQYF
-	TRBV10-3	TRBD1	TRBJ1-5	TGTGCCATCAGCCGAACAGGGGGCGCAGATCAGCCCCAGCATTTT	CAISRTGGADQPQHF
-	TRBV24-1	TRBD1	TRBJ1-1	TGTGCCACCAGTGAGGCCGGGACAGGGGTGAACACTGAAGCTTTCTTT	CATSEAGTGVNTEAFF
-	TRBV7-8	-	TRBJ2-7	TGTGCCAGCAGCTTAGAAAGGGACTTTTCCTACGAGCAGTACTTC	CASSLERDFSYEQYF
few	TRBV5-6	-	TRBJ1-4	TGTGCCAGCAGCTTGTATAGTGCGGACAGTCGGTATGAAAAACTGTTTTTT	CASSLYSADSRYEKLFF
-	TRBV11-2	-	TRBJ2-1	TGTGCCAGCAGCTTAGATCCGGGTTTGGGTAATGAGCAGTTCTTC	CASSLDPGLGNEQFF
-	TRBV7-9	TRBD1	TRBJ2-7	TGTGCCAGCAGCCGGACAGGGAACGAGCAGTACTTC	CASSRTGNEQYF
-	TRBV2	-	TRBJ1-2	TGTGCCAGCAGTGAAGTTCAGGGGAACTATGGCTACACCTTC	CASSEVQGNYGYTF
-	TRBV5-5	-	TRBJ2-3	TGTGCCAGCAGCCCCCTCTTTTTACTAGATACGCAGTATTTT	CASSPLFLLDTQYF
-	TRBV5-1	TRBD2	TRBJ2-1	TGCGCCAGCAGCCCAGCGGGGGGTTACAATGAGCAGTTCTTC	CASSPAGGYNEQFF
-	TRBV19	TRBD2	TRBJ2-5	TGTGCCAGTAGTCCGGGACTAGCGGAGACCCAGTACTTC	CASSPGLAETQYF
once	TRBV11-2	TRBD2	TRBJ2-3	TGTGCCAGCAGCTTGGGGGGGGTGAGGACAGATACGCAGTATTTT	CASSLGGVRTDTQYF
-	TRBV3-1/TRBV3-2	-	TRBJ2-2	TGTGCCAGCAGCCAGGAGGATGGCGGGGTTAATACCGGGGAGCTGTTTTTT	CASSQEDGGVNTGELFF
-	TRBV5-1	-	TRBJ2-3	TGCGCCAGCAGCTTCTCTCCGGCGACTAGGTCAGATACGCAGTATTTT	CASSFSPATRSDTQYF
-	TRBV24-1	-	TRBJ1-1	TGTGCCACCAGTGAATCGAGGGGGTTTGAAGCTTTCTTT	CATSESRGFEAFF
-	TRBV30	TRBD1	TRBJ1-2	TGTGCCTGGCACAGGGGCGATGGCTACACCTTC	CAWHRGDGYTF
-	TRBV5-6	TRBD1	TRBJ2-7	TGTGCCAGCAGCCTTGTAAGGGCGAGGGGACAGGAAACCTCCTACGAGCAGTACTTC	CASSLVRARGQETSYEQYF
-	TRBV19	TRBD1	TRBJ2-6	TGTGCCAGTACCGGGACAGTGGGGGCCAACGTCCTGACTTTC	CASTGTVGANVLTF
-	TRBV5-6	-	TRBJ1-5	TGTGCCAGCAGCTCCTGGTTTTACAGGAATCAGCCCCAGCATTTT	CASSSWFYRNQPQHF
-	TRBV19	-	TRBJ1-5	TGTGCCAGTAGTATAGATCGGAGTCAGCCCCAGCATTTT	CASSIDRSQPQHF
-	TRBV5-1	TRBD1	TRBJ1-1	TGCGCCAGCAGCAACCGACAGGGGAACACTGAAGCTTTCTTT	CASSNRQGNTEAFF
-	TRBV24-1	TRBD2	TRBJ2-1	TGTGCCACCAGTGACTCCACAGCGGGGGGAGTTAATGAGCAGTTCTTC	CATSDSTAGGVNEQFF
-	TRBV18	-	TRBJ2-1	TGTGCCAGCTCAGAGTCAGGGGACTACAATGAGCAGTTCTTC	CASSESGDYNEQFF
-	TRBV9	-	TRBJ1-1	TGTGCCAGCAAGGCGGTGAACACTGAAGCTTTCTTT	CASKAVNTEAFF
-	TRBV27	TRBD1	TRBJ2-7	TGTGCCAGCAGTACGGGACAGAAGATCGAAGGGCAGTACTTC	CASSTGQKIEGQYF
-	TRBV6-5	-	TRBJ1-2	TGTGCCAGTTATAACTATGGCTACACCTTC	CASYNYGYTF
-	TRBV5-1	TRBD1	TRBJ2-3	TGCGCCAGCAGCTCTACAGGGGGTGCGCAGTATTTT	CASSSTGGAQYF
-	TRBV21-1	-	TRBJ2-1	TGCGACATTTTTGGAGGAAAAATGTCCTACAATGAGCAGTTCTTC	CDIFGGKMSYNEQFF
once	TRBV28	TRBD1	TRBJ1-1	TGTGCCAGCAAGCGTGGGGACAGTTCTGAAGCTTTCTTT	CASKRGDSSEAFF
-	TRBV5-1	-	TRBJ2-2	TGCGCCAGCAGCTTGGGAGGGCACACCGGGGAGCTGTTTTTT	CASSLGGHTGELFF
-	TRBV30	-	TRBJ1-1	TGTGCCTGGAACAAGGGGCGAGGCACTGAAGCTTTCTTT	CAWNKGRGTEAFF
-	TRBV28	TRBD1	TRBJ2-2	TGTGCCAGCAGTCCAAGGGACAGCTCGAGAGTAGGGAACACCGGGGAGCTGTTTTTT	CASSPRDSSRVGNTGELFF
-	TRBV6-4	-	TRBJ2-1	TGTGCCAGCGCCCCAGGGCCTACCTACAATGAGCAGTTCTTC	CASAPGPTYNEQFF
few	TRBV28	-	TRBJ2-4	TGTGCCAGCAGTTTATGGGCGGACATTCAGTACTTC	CASSLWADIQYF
-	TRBV2	-	TRBJ1-3	TGTGCCAGCAGTAGGACATTTAACTCTGGAAACACCATATATTTT	CASSRTFNSGNTIYF
once	TRBV6-1	-	TRBJ2-5	TGTGCCAGCAGTGAGACAGGACAGGAGACCCAGTACTTC	CASSETGQETQYF
-	TRBV28	TRBD1	TRBJ1-3	TGTGCCAGCAGTTCCCCAGGGGGCCCATCTGGAAACACCATATATTTT	CASSSPGGPSGNTIYF
-	TRBV6-5	-	TRBJ2-3	TGTGCCAGCAGTCTACGAGATACGCAGTATTTT	CASSLRDTQYF
-	TRBV4-1	-	TRBJ2-6	TGCGCCAGCAGCCGCCGGGACACCAGCTCTGGGGCCAACGTCCTGACTTTC	CASSRRDTSSGANVLTF
-	TRBV28	TRBD2	TRBJ2-1	TGTGCCAGCAGTCCCCCGGGACTAGCGGGGCCGGGGAATGAGCAGTTCTTC	CASSPPGLAGPGNEQFF